A selection of T cell receptor beta chains follows, all from one sample in a study of beta chain features in type 1 diabetes. Clones were read by immunoSEQ multiplex PCR, and TCRdb kept only the in-frame ones, dropping some. This sample has fewer than 900,000 clones, with about 17% found just once. The source material was naive CD4+ T cells from blood. These receptors were collected from a woman under 30 in good health. CDR3s include the opening cysteine and the closing phenylalanine or tryptophan. The order of the fields is D gene, J gene, clone size, V gene, CDR3 DNA, CDR3 protein. D genes are given only for firm matches. A clone size is listed for some rows: how often the clone was seen (once, few, many), or a class if it is expanded.

d_call: TRBD1
j_call: TRBJ1-1
clone_size: few
v_call: TRBV11-2
cdr3_nt: TGTGCCAGCAGCTTAGGACAGGGGGGTTTGAACACTGAAGCTTTCTTT
cdr3_aa: CASSLGQGGLNTEAFF

d_call: NA
j_call: TRBJ2-1
clone_size: few
v_call: TRBV6-1
cdr3_nt: TGTGCCAGCAGTGAACAGGGGTTTGGCAGTGAGCAGTTCTTC
cdr3_aa: CASSEQGFGSEQFF

d_call: TRBD1
j_call: TRBJ2-3
clone_size: NA
v_call: TRBV14
cdr3_nt: TGTGCCAGCAGCCGAGTGGATCGTCAGGGGGCTCGAGATACGCAGTATTTT
cdr3_aa: CASSRVDRQGARDTQYF

d_call: TRBD2
j_call: TRBJ2-1
clone_size: NA
v_call: TRBV4-3
cdr3_nt: TGCGCCAGCAGCCAGACAGGACTAGCGCGCTACAATGAGCAGTTCTTC
cdr3_aa: CASSQTGLARYNEQFF

d_call: NA
j_call: TRBJ2-5
clone_size: few
v_call: TRBV28
cdr3_nt: TGTGCCAGCAGTTTAGGGCGTGGGCGAGAGACCCAGTACTTC
cdr3_aa: CASSLGRGRETQYF

d_call: NA
j_call: TRBJ2-3
clone_size: few
v_call: TRBV10-3
cdr3_nt: TGTGCCATCAGTCTTGTCTGGGCCCCACAATCCGATACGCAGTATTTT
cdr3_aa: CAISLVWAPQSDTQYF

d_call: NA
j_call: TRBJ2-1
clone_size: NA
v_call: TRBV28
cdr3_nt: TGTGCCAGCAGCATTCCGGGACAAAGCGTACGTGAGCAGTTCTTC
cdr3_aa: CASSIPGQSVREQFF

d_call: TRBD2
j_call: TRBJ2-5
clone_size: NA
v_call: TRBV5-4
cdr3_nt: TGTGCCAGCAGCTCTCTAGCGGGAGAAGAGACCCAGTACTTC
cdr3_aa: CASSSLAGEETQYF

d_call: NA
j_call: TRBJ2-5
clone_size: NA
v_call: TRBV5-4
cdr3_nt: TGTGCCAGCAGCTCACGGGATGGGACCCAGTACTTC
cdr3_aa: CASSSRDGTQYF

d_call: TRBD1
j_call: TRBJ1-2
clone_size: few
v_call: TRBV27
cdr3_nt: TGTGCCAGCAGTAAAATCCGGGACAGTCCACGGGGCTACACCTTC
cdr3_aa: CASSKIRDSPRGYTF

d_call: TRBD1
j_call: TRBJ1-5
clone_size: few
v_call: TRBV23-1
cdr3_nt: TGCGCCAGCAGCCCCCAAGGGGGCGCAAATCTTAGTCAGCCCCAGCATTTT
cdr3_aa: CASSPQGGANLSQPQHF

d_call: NA
j_call: TRBJ2-3
clone_size: NA
v_call: TRBV4-2
cdr3_nt: TGTGCCAGCAGCCAGGGGTTTGATACGCAGTATTTT
cdr3_aa: CASSQGFDTQYF

d_call: NA
j_call: TRBJ2-7
clone_size: NA
v_call: TRBV10-3
cdr3_nt: TGTGCCATCAGGAGCAGCAGGGAAGCTTCCTACGAGCAGTACTTC
cdr3_aa: CAIRSSREASYEQYF

d_call: TRBD1
j_call: TRBJ2-1
clone_size: once
v_call: TRBV15
cdr3_nt: TGTGCCACCAGCAGAGCCCCCCCGGGACAGGGGGTTGGCAATGAGCGGTTCTTC
cdr3_aa: CATSRAPPGQGVGNERFF

d_call: TRBD1
j_call: TRBJ2-1
clone_size: NA
v_call: TRBV19
cdr3_nt: TGTGCCAGTAGTTCAACCGGACGGACAGGGCCTTACAATGAGCAGTTCTTC
cdr3_aa: CASSSTGRTGPYNEQFF

d_call: NA
j_call: TRBJ2-2
clone_size: NA
v_call: TRBV7-6
cdr3_nt: TGTGCCAGCAGCGCTGATCAGGGAGACGTGGCCGGGGAGCTGTTTTTT
cdr3_aa: CASSADQGDVAGELFF

d_call: NA
j_call: TRBJ1-2
clone_size: few
v_call: TRBV27
cdr3_nt: TGTGCCAGCAGTCTCCAATGGCCTATAAACTATGGCTACACCTTC
cdr3_aa: CASSLQWPINYGYTF

d_call: TRBD2
j_call: TRBJ2-1
clone_size: few
v_call: TRBV10-3
cdr3_nt: TGTGCCATCATGGCTAGCGGGAGTTACTCCTACAATGAGCAGTTCTTC
cdr3_aa: CAIMASGSYSYNEQFF

d_call: TRBD1
j_call: TRBJ1-2
clone_size: few
v_call: TRBV5-6
cdr3_nt: TGTGCCAGCACCCGGACAGGAGCGGGCTATGGCTACACCTTC
cdr3_aa: CASTRTGAGYGYTF

d_call: NA
j_call: TRBJ1-1
clone_size: few
v_call: TRBV6-5
cdr3_nt: TGTGCCAGCAGCCCCCAGGGCGCTGAAGCTTTCTTT
cdr3_aa: CASSPQGAEAFF

d_call: NA
j_call: TRBJ2-1
clone_size: few
v_call: TRBV29-1
cdr3_nt: TGCAGCGTTTTAAATCGGGGCTATGAGCAGTTCTTC
cdr3_aa: CSVLNRGYEQFF

d_call: NA
j_call: TRBJ1-1
clone_size: NA
v_call: TRBV5-1
cdr3_nt: TGCGCCAGCAGCTTGGAAGAGAGGGGTACCCCTGAAGCTTTCTTT
cdr3_aa: CASSLEERGTPEAFF

d_call: TRBD1
j_call: TRBJ1-1
clone_size: once
v_call: TRBV4-3
cdr3_nt: TGCGCCAGCAGCCACCACAGGGGCAGGCACACTGAAGCTTTCTTT
cdr3_aa: CASSHHRGRHTEAFF

d_call: NA
j_call: TRBJ2-1
clone_size: NA
v_call: TRBV5-1
cdr3_nt: TGCGCCAGCAGCTTCCAGGGACCTCGCAATGAGCAGTTCTTC
cdr3_aa: CASSFQGPRNEQFF

d_call: TRBD2
j_call: TRBJ2-3
clone_size: NA
v_call: TRBV7-3
cdr3_nt: TGTGCCAGCAGCTCTGGGACTAGGCTAGATACGCAGTATTTT
cdr3_aa: CASSSGTRLDTQYF

d_call: TRBD1
j_call: TRBJ1-1
clone_size: NA
v_call: TRBV18
cdr3_nt: TGTGCCAGCTCACACAGGGGGCAGGACACTGAAGCTTTCTTT
cdr3_aa: CASSHRGQDTEAFF

d_call: TRBD1
j_call: TRBJ2-1
clone_size: few
v_call: TRBV27
cdr3_nt: TGTGCCAGCAGTTCCCGAGGGACAGGGGGGGATGAGCAGTTCTTC
cdr3_aa: CASSSRGTGGDEQFF

d_call: TRBD1
j_call: TRBJ1-4
clone_size: NA
v_call: TRBV7-8
cdr3_nt: TGTGCCAGCAGCCCGAGGACAGGGGGCTTTGAAAAACTGTTTTTT
cdr3_aa: CASSPRTGGFEKLFF

d_call: TRBD2
j_call: TRBJ2-7
clone_size: few
v_call: TRBV28
cdr3_nt: TGTGCCAGCAGTCCCGGATGGGGCGGGAGGGCCAACCCCTACGAGCAGTACTTC
cdr3_aa: CASSPGWGGRANPYEQYF

d_call: NA
j_call: TRBJ2-1
clone_size: few
v_call: TRBV7-9
cdr3_nt: TGTGCCAGCAGTGGACGCGGCAATGAGCAGTTCTTC
cdr3_aa: CASSGRGNEQFF

d_call: NA
j_call: TRBJ1-2
clone_size: NA
v_call: TRBV21-1
cdr3_nt: TGTGCCAGCAGCAAAGTTAAGCAGGGAAACTATGGCTACACCTTC
cdr3_aa: CASSKVKQGNYGYTF

d_call: NA
j_call: TRBJ1-1
clone_size: NA
v_call: TRBV6-6
cdr3_nt: TGTGCCAGCAGTTACAACGGGGCGAACACTGAAGCTTTCTTT
cdr3_aa: CASSYNGANTEAFF

d_call: NA
j_call: TRBJ2-1
clone_size: few
v_call: TRBV7-2
cdr3_nt: TGTGCCAGCACAACGGGACCCTCCTACAATGAGCAGTTCTTC
cdr3_aa: CASTTGPSYNEQFF

d_call: NA
j_call: TRBJ1-2
clone_size: NA
v_call: TRBV28
cdr3_nt: TGTGCCAGCAGTTTGGCCAGGGTCGGTTATGGCTACACCTTC
cdr3_aa: CASSLARVGYGYTF

d_call: NA
j_call: TRBJ1-1
clone_size: NA
v_call: TRBV4-3
cdr3_nt: TGCGCCAGCAGCCAGGACTTCGCCGGGATCCCAGGGGAAGCTTTCTTT
cdr3_aa: CASSQDFAGIPGEAFF

d_call: TRBD2
j_call: TRBJ2-1
clone_size: few
v_call: TRBV11-2
cdr3_nt: TGTGCCAGCAGCTTAGTGTCGGGGTGGCGGGAGTCTTATAATGAGCAGTTCTTC
cdr3_aa: CASSLVSGWRESYNEQFF

d_call: NA
j_call: TRBJ1-3
clone_size: few
v_call: TRBV5-1
cdr3_nt: TGCGCCAGCAGCCTAGACCAGGCTGGAAACACCATATATTTT
cdr3_aa: CASSLDQAGNTIYF

d_call: TRBD2
j_call: TRBJ2-1
clone_size: NA
v_call: TRBV2
cdr3_nt: TGTGCCAGCAAACCCCTACGTAGCGGGGACCAGTTCTTC
cdr3_aa: CASKPLRSGDQFF

d_call: NA
j_call: TRBJ1-5
clone_size: few
v_call: TRBV5-1
cdr3_nt: TGCGCCAGCAGCTTGGATATAGGCAATCAGCCCCAGCATTTT
cdr3_aa: CASSLDIGNQPQHF

d_call: TRBD2
j_call: TRBJ2-1
clone_size: few
v_call: TRBV10-3
cdr3_nt: TGTGCCACCCGGTCGACGAGCGGGACTACCTACAATGAGCAGTTCTTC
cdr3_aa: CATRSTSGTTYNEQFF

d_call: NA
j_call: TRBJ2-7
clone_size: few
v_call: TRBV27
cdr3_nt: TGTGCCAGCAGTCAAAATGGGGGGTACGAGCAGTACTTC
cdr3_aa: CASSQNGGYEQYF

d_call: TRBD1
j_call: TRBJ2-5
clone_size: few
v_call: TRBV15
cdr3_nt: TGTGCCACCAGCAGAGCGGGACAGGGGGAGACCCAGTACTTC
cdr3_aa: CATSRAGQGETQYF

d_call: TRBD2
j_call: TRBJ2-1
clone_size: NA
v_call: TRBV18
cdr3_nt: TGTGCCAGCTCCCCGACTAGCGGGGGGAATGAGCAGTTCTTC
cdr3_aa: CASSPTSGGNEQFF

d_call: TRBD1
j_call: TRBJ2-7
clone_size: NA
v_call: TRBV7-2
cdr3_nt: TGTGCCAGCAGCTTAGGACAGGGAGTGAGCGAGCAGTACTTC
cdr3_aa: CASSLGQGVSEQYF

d_call: TRBD1
j_call: TRBJ1-2
clone_size: NA
v_call: TRBV7-9
cdr3_nt: TGTGCCAGCAGCTCGGGGACAGTGTATGGCTACACCTTC
cdr3_aa: CASSSGTVYGYTF

d_call: NA
j_call: TRBJ2-5
clone_size: NA
v_call: TRBV2
cdr3_nt: TGTGCCAGCAGTGACGGGGGCAGGGAGACCCAGTACTTC
cdr3_aa: CASSDGGRETQYF

d_call: NA
j_call: TRBJ2-1
clone_size: NA
v_call: TRBV19
cdr3_nt: TGTGCCAGTAGTACAACGTCCGCCACCTGGGAGAGTGAGCAGTTCTTC
cdr3_aa: CASSTTSATWESEQFF

d_call: TRBD2
j_call: TRBJ2-1
clone_size: few
v_call: TRBV6-6
cdr3_nt: TGTGCCAGCAGATTAGCGGGGGACAATGAGCAGTTCTTC
cdr3_aa: CASRLAGDNEQFF

d_call: TRBD2
j_call: TRBJ2-3
clone_size: NA
v_call: TRBV5-1
cdr3_nt: TGCGCCAGCAGCTTGGTAGCGGGGACAGATACGCAGTATTTT
cdr3_aa: CASSLVAGTDTQYF

d_call: NA
j_call: TRBJ2-3
clone_size: few
v_call: TRBV5-4
cdr3_nt: TGTGCCAGCAGCTTGCCAGAAACAGATACGCAGTATTTT
cdr3_aa: CASSLPETDTQYF

d_call: NA
j_call: TRBJ2-7
clone_size: few
v_call: TRBV13
cdr3_nt: TGTGCCAGCAGCCCCCGGCTGAGCTCCTACGAGCAGTACTTC
cdr3_aa: CASSPRLSSYEQYF

d_call: NA
j_call: TRBJ1-5
clone_size: few
v_call: TRBV9
cdr3_nt: TGTGCCAGCAGCGTAGGTAGCGGGAGGCAGCCCCAGCATTTT
cdr3_aa: CASSVGSGRQPQHF

d_call: NA
j_call: TRBJ2-7
clone_size: NA
v_call: TRBV27
cdr3_nt: TGTGCCAGCAGCCAATTGACCGGGACCCTCTACGAGCAGTACTTC
cdr3_aa: CASSQLTGTLYEQYF

d_call: TRBD2
j_call: TRBJ2-7
clone_size: NA
v_call: TRBV5-4
cdr3_nt: TGTGCCAGCAGCCCCACGCGGGAGCAATACGAGCAGTACTTC
cdr3_aa: CASSPTREQYEQYF

d_call: NA
j_call: TRBJ2-2
clone_size: NA
v_call: TRBV29-1
cdr3_nt: TGCAGCACCCGGACTAGATTGGGGGGCGGGGGAGAGCTGTTTTTT
cdr3_aa: CSTRTRLGGGGELFF

d_call: NA
j_call: TRBJ2-4
clone_size: few
v_call: TRBV6-6
cdr3_nt: TGTGCCAGCAGTTATACCCCAGGAAACATTCAGTACTTC
cdr3_aa: CASSYTPGNIQYF

d_call: NA
j_call: TRBJ2-4
clone_size: NA
v_call: TRBV6-5
cdr3_nt: TGTGCCATCAGTGATAATCGGTGGACAATCCAGTACTTC
cdr3_aa: CAISDNRWTIQYF